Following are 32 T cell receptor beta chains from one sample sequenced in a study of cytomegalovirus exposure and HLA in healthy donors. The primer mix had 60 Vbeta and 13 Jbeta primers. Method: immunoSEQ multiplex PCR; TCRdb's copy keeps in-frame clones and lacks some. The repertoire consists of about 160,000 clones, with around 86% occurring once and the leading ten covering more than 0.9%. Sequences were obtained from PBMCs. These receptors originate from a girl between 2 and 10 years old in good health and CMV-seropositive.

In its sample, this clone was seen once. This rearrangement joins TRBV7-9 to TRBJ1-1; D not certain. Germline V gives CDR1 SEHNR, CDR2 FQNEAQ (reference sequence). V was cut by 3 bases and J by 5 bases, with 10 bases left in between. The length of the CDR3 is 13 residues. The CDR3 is CASSFRAGTEAFF. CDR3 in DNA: TGTGCCAGCAGCTTTAGGGCGGGGACTGAAGCTTTCTTT.

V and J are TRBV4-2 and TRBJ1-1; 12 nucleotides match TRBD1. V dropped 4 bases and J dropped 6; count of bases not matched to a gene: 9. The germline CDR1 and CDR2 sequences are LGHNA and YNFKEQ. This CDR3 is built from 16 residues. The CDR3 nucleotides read TGTGCCAGCAGCCTGAATCCGGGACAGGGGGCTTCTGAAGCTTTCTTT. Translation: CASSLNPGQGASEAFF.

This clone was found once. The CDR3 nucleotides read TGTGCCTGGAGTGTAGATCGAGGCAGGGTCACTGAAGCTTTCTTT. It encodes CAWSVDRGRVTEAFF. This chain uses TRBV30 with TRBJ1-1; D is perhaps TRBD1 (5 bases). The ends were cut back, 0 bases at V and 4 bases at J, with 15 bases in the middle. Germline lookup yields CDR1 GTSNPN and CDR2 SVGIG (reference sequence). The CDR3 sequence is 15 residues long.

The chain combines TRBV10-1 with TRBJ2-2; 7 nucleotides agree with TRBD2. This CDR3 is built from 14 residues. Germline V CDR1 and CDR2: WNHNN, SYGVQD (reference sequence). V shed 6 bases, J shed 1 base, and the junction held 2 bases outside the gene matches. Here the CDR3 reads CASRRTRNTGELFF. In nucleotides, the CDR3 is TGCGCCAGCAGAAGGACTAGGAACACCGGGGAGCTGTTTTTT.

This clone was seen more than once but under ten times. The CDR3 DNA reads as TGTGCCTGGAGTGTACTTGGTAGCGGGACCCCTGGGGCCAACGTCCTGACTTTC. It yields the protein CAWSVLGSGTPGANVLTF. The gene calls are TRBV30 and TRBJ2-6, with 8 bases identical to TRBD2. Germline CDR1 is GTSNPN and CDR2 is SVGIG (reference sequence). The CDR3 has 18 amino acids. V shed 0 bases and J 2 bases; nucleotides not matched to a gene: 9.

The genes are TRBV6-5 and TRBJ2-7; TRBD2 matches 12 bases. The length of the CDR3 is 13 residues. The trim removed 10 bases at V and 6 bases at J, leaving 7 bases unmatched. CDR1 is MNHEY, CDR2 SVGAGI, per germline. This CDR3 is CATNPSGRAEQYF. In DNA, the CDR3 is TGTGCCACAAATCCTAGCGGGAGGGCCGAGCAGTACTTC.

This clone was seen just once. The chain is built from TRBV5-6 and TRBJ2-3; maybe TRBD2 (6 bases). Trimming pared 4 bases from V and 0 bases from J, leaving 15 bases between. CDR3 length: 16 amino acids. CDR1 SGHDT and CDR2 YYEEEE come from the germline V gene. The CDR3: CASSPSSEHSTDTQYF. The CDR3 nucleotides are TGTGCCAGCAGCCCATCTAGCGAGCATAGCACAGATACGCAGTATTTT. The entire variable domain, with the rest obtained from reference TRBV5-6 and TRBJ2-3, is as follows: DAGVTQSPTHLIKTRGQQVTLRCSPKSGHDTVSWYQQALGQGPQFIFQYYEEEERQRGNFPDRFSGHQFPNYSSELNVNALLLGDSALYLCASSPSSEHSTDTQYFGPGTRLTVL.

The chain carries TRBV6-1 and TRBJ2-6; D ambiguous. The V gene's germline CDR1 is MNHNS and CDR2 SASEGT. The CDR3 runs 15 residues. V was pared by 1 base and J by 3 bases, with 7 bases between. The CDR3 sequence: CASSEGFGGANVLTF. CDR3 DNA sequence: TGTGCCAGCAGTGAAGGGTTCGGTGGGGCCAACGTCCTGACTTTC.

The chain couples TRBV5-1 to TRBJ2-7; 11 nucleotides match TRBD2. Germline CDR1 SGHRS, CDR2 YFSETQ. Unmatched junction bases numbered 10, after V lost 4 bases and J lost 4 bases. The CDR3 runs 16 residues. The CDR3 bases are TGCGCCAGCAGCCCTCACCTAGCGGGAGGTTGGTACGAGCAGTACTTC. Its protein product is CASSPHLAGGWYEQYF.

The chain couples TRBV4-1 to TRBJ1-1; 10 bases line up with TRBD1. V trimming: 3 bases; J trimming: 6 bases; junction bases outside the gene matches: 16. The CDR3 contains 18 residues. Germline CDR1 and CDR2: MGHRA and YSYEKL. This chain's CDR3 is CASSQEKRQGAKLAEAFF. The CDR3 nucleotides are TGCGCCAGCAGCCAGGAGAAACGACAGGGGGCTAAATTGGCTGAAGCTTTCTTT.

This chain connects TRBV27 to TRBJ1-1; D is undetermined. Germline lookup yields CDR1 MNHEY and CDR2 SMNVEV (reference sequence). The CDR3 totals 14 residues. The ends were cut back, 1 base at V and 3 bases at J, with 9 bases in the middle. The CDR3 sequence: CASSLFSPHTEAFF. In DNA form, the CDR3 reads TGTGCCAGCAGTTTATTCTCCCCCCACACTGAAGCTTTCTTT.

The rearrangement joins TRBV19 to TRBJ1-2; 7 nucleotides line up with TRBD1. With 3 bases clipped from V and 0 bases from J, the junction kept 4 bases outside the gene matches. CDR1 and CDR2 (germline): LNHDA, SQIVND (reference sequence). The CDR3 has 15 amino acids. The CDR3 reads CASSISGQSNYGYTF. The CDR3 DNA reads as TGTGCCAGTAGTATCTCGGGACAGTCTAACTATGGCTACACCTTC.

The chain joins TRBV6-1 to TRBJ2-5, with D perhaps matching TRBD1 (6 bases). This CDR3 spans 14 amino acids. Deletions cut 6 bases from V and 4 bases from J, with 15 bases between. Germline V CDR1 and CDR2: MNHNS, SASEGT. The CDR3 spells CASSTPGVRETQYF. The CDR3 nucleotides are TGTGCCAGCAGCACACCAGGGGTTCGAGAGACCCAGTACTTC.

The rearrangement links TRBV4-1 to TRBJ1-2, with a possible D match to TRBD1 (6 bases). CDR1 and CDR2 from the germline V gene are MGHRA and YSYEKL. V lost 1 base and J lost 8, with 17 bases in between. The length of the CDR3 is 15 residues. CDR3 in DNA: TGCGCCAGCAGCCAAGTCTCAGGGGATTGGGACGGCTACACCTTC. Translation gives CASSQVSGDWDGYTF.

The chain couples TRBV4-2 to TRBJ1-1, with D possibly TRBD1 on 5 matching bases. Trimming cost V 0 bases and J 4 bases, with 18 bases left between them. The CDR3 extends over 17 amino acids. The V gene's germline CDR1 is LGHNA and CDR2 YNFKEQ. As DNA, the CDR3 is TGTGCCAGCAGCCAAGATCGGTTCGGGGGAGACGCCACTGAAGCTTTCTTT. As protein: CASSQDRFGGDATEAFF.

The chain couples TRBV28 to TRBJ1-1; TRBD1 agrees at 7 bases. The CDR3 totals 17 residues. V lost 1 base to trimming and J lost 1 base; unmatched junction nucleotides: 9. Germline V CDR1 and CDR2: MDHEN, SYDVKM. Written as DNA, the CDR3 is TGTGCCAGCAGTTTATCTCCCGGGACAGCCGAGAACACTGAAGCTTTCTTT. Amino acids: CASSLSPGTAENTEAFF.

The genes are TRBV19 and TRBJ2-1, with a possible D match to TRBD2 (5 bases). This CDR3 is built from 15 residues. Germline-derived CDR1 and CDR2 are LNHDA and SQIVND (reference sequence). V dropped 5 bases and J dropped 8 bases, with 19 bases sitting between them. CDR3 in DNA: TGTGCCAGTAGTGCCCCGGCGAGGGCCGGGGATGAGCAGTTCTTC. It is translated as CASSAPARAGDEQFF. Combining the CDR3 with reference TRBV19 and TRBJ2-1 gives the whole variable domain DGGITQSPKYLFRKEGQNVTLSCEQNLNHDAMYWYRQDPGQGLRLIYYSQIVNDFQKGDIAEGYSVSREKKESFPLTVTSAQKNPTAFYLCASSAPARAGDEQFFGPGTRLTVL.

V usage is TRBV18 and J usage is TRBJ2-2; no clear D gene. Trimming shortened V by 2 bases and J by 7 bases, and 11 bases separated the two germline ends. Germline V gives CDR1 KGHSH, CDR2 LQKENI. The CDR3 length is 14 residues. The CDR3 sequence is CASSPFADFGELFF. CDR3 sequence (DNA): TGTGCCAGCTCACCATTCGCAGATTTCGGGGAGCTGTTTTTT.

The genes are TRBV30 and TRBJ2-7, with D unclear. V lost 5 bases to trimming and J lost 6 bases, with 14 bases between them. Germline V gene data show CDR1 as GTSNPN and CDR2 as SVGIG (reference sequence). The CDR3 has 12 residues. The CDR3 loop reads CAWGSWAGEQYF. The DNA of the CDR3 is TGTGCCTGGGGGTCTTGGGCCGGCGAGCAGTACTTC.

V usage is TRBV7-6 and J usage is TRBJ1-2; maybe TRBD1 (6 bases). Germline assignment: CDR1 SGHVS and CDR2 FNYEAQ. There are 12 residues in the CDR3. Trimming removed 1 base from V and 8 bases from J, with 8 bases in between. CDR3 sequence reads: CASSLGGGGYTF. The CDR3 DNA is TGTGCCAGCAGCTTAGGCGGGGGCGGCTACACCTTC. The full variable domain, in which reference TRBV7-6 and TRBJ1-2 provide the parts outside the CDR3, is GAGVSQSPRYKVTKRGQDVALRCDPISGHVSLYWYRQALGQGPEFLTYFNYEAQQDKSGLPNDRFSAERPEGSISTLTIQRTEQRDSAMYRCASSLGGGGYTFGSGTRLTVV.

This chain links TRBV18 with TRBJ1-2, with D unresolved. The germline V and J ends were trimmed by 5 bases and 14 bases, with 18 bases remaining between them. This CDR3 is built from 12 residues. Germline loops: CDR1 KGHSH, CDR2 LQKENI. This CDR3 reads CASSLSEGFWTF. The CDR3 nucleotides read TGTGCCAGCTCATTATCAGAGGGTTTCTGGACCTTC.

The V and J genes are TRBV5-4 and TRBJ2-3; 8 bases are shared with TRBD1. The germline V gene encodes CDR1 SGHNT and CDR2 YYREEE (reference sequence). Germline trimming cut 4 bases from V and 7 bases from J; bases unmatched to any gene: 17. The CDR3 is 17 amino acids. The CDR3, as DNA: TGTGCCAGCAGCCTCGATACCCCGGGACAGGCCTCTAATACGCAGTATTTT. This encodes CASSLDTPGQASNTQYF.

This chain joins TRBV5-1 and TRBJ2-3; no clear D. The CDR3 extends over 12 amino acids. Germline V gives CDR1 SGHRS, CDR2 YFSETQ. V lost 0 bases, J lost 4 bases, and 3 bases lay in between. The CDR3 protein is CASSLGADTQYF. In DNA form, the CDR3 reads TGCGCCAGCAGCTTGGGCGCAGATACGCAGTATTTT.

The CDR3 DNA is TGTGCCAGCAACAGTGGGGCTAGCGTGTACAATGAGCAGTTCTTC. As protein: CASNSGASVYNEQFF. The rearrangement joins TRBV27 to TRBJ2-1, with D possibly TRBD2 on 6 matching bases. Between the trimmed V and J ends, which lost 7 bases and 4 bases, there was a span of 17 bases. Germline lookup yields CDR1 MNHEY and CDR2 SMNVEV (reference sequence). This CDR3 region has 15 residues.

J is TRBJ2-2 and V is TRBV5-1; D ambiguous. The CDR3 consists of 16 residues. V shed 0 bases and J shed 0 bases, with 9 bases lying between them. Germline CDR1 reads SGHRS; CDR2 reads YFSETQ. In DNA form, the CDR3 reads TGCGCCAGCAGCTTGGGAAGCAGCGCGAACACCGGGGAGCTGTTTTTT. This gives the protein CASSLGSSANTGELFF.

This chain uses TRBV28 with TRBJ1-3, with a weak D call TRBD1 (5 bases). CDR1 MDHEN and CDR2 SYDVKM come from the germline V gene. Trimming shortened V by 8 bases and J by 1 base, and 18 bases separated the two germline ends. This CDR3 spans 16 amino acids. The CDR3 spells CASHGAGYESGNTIYF. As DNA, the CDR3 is TGTGCCAGCCATGGCGCAGGGTATGAGTCTGGAAACACCATATATTTT.

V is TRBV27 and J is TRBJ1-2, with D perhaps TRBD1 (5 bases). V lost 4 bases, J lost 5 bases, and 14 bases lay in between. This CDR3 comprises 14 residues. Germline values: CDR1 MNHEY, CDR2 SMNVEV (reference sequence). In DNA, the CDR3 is TGTGCCAGCAGTTATGCGGGGGGATCTTATGGCTACACCTTC. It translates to CASSYAGGSYGYTF.

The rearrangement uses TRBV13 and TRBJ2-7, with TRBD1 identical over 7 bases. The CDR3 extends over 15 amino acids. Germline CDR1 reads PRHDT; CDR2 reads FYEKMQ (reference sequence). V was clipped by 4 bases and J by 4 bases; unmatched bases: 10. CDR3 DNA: TGTGCCAGCAGCTCTACCAGGGGGAAGCAGTACGAGCAGTACTTC. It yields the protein CASSSTRGKQYEQYF. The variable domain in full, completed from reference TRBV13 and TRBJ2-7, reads AAGVIQSPRHLIKEKRETATLKCYPIPRHDTVYWYQQGPGQDPQFLISFYEKMQSDKGSIPDRFSAQQFSDYHSELNMSSLELGDSALYFCASSSTRGKQYEQYFGPGTRLTVT.

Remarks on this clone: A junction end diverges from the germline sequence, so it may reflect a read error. Here the CDR3 reads CASSYGPFTEAFF. CDR3 nucleotide sequence: TGTGCCAGCAGTTACGGGCCTTTCACTGAGGCTTTCTTT. This chain links TRBV6-5 with TRBJ1-1; D gene uncertain. The CDR3 totals 13 residues. Germline loops: CDR1 MNHEY, CDR2 SVGAGI.

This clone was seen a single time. The CDR3 bases are TGCGCCAGCAGCCCGGGACAGTCCTTCTACGAGCAGTACTTC. This gives the protein CASSPGQSFYEQYF. The V and J genes are TRBV5-1 and TRBJ2-7, with 7 nucleotides matching TRBD1. CDR1 and CDR2 from the germline V gene are SGHRS and YFSETQ. This CDR3 contains 14 residues. The trim removed 4 bases at V and 3 bases at J, leaving 7 bases unmatched.

The CDR3 loop reads CASSNHGRETQYF. The CDR3 DNA sequence: TGTGCCAGCAGCAATCATGGGCGCGAGACCCAGTACTTC. This rearrangement joins TRBV21-1 to TRBJ2-5; the table's D call, TRBD1, has no DNA check behind it. TRBV21-1 is a pseudogene. The CDR3 runs 13 residues.

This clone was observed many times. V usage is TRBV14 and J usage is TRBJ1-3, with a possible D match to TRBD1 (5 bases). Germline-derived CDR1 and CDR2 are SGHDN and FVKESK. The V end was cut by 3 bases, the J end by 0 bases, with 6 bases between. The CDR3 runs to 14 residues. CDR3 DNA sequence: TGTGCCAGCAGCCAGGGGGGCTCTGGAAACACCATATATTTT. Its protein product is CASSQGGSGNTIYF.